This T cell receptor (beta chain) is from a study of metastatic and nonmetastatic thyroid tumors. Study-wide background: The comparison covered peripheral blood and tumor or nodule tissue in malignant and benign thyroid patients.

Study-wide results and limits: TCR beta diversity was reportedly significantly higher in malignant thyroid tumors than benign nodules, in blood and tumor.

With respect to this clone: The antigen is not known.

Between the trimmed V and J ends, which lost 6 bases and 0 bases, there was a span of 11 bases. The CDR3 spans 14 residues. The germline V gene encodes CDR1 SGHTA and CDR2 FQGNSA. Thyroid surgery took place with no prior treatment in any patient. Per the original methods: The distant-metastasis classifier for papillary thyroid cancer was built from CDR3 differences across clinicopathological groups. TCRdb reprocessed the PCR reads via MiXCR. The V and J calls were determined by TCRdb, not by the authors. The profile shows thousands of clones, over 20% of them singletons. The material sequenced was adjacent normal tissue. The receptor's source is a female donor with papillary thyroid cancer or a benign thyroid nodule (not recorded which). Some clones in this sample may be carry-over from other donors' samples. The gene calls are TRBV7-2 and TRBJ1-1; D is unresolved. CDR3 sequence: CASRFTLMNTEAFF. The CDR3 DNA reads as TGTGCCAGCAGATTTACGCTCATGAACACTGAAGCTTTCTTT.